This is a list of T cell receptor beta chains from one sample in a study of OX40 agonist ivuxolimab in advanced cancers. Clones were sequenced by immunoSEQ multiplex PCR, and TCRdb holds only the in-frame ones, with some missing. Among 55,000 to 70,000 clones listed, around 87% were seen once. Source: CD4+ or CD8+ T cells sorted from blood, taken in a trial of the OX40 agonist ivuxolimab. The receptors stem from an adult with an advanced solid tumor such as melanoma, head and neck, liver or kidney cancer. CDR3s leave out the opening cysteine and the closing phenylalanine or tryptophan. D genes are given only for firm matches. Where a row states a size, it is once, few, many or the class of an expanded clone; other rows omit it.

v_call	d_call	clone_size	j_call	cdr3_aa
TRBV6-1	NA	NA	TRBJ2-5	ASSEALTQLETQY
TRBV19	TRBD1	NA	TRBJ2-7	ASKRDRGNYEQY
TRBV21-1	NA	NA	TRBJ2-7	ASTRGDPTGGYEQY
TRBV4-1	TRBD1	few	TRBJ1-2	ASSQDPTGLYGYT
TRBV7-9	TRBD1	few	TRBJ1-6	ASSPGQENSPLH
TRBV11-2	NA	NA	TRBJ1-5	ASSLGRGRSNQPQH
TRBV27	NA	NA	TRBJ2-1	ASSFGGSKSNEQF
TRBV7-9	NA	few	TRBJ2-7	ASSLDGGHSYEQY
TRBV4-1	NA	NA	TRBJ1-4	ASSQDQGSSTNEKLF
TRBV30	TRBD1	NA	TRBJ2-5	AWGQGPGAQY
TRBV7-9	NA	NA	TRBJ1-4	ASSLIYVGTNEKLF
TRBV6-5	NA	NA	TRBJ2-5	ATAQRRETQY
TRBV10-3	NA	NA	TRBJ2-1	AISEYGPYNEQF
TRBV18	TRBD1	NA	TRBJ1-2	ASSPTGEVGYT
TRBV19	NA	NA	TRBJ1-1	ASSPRLRTEAF
TRBV19	TRBD2	NA	TRBJ2-3	ASSPRTSGTSTDTQY
TRBV6-5	NA	NA	TRBJ2-5	ASRDSLETQY
TRBV6-4	NA	NA	TRBJ2-3	ASSPSGRGDTQY
TRBV6-1	TRBD2	NA	TRBJ2-5	ASSGLAGSGLQTQY
TRBV11-2	NA	NA	TRBJ1-5	ASSLDFRASNQPQH
TRBV6-1	NA	NA	TRBJ1-5	ASKGVWGPNQPQH
TRBV4-1	NA	medium-sized	TRBJ1-5	ASSQVDFGFSNQPQH
TRBV2	TRBD1	few	TRBJ1-6	ASSFRDRGRAPLH
TRBV5-1	TRBD2	NA	TRBJ2-5	ASSYGTSGAQETQY
TRBV10-2	TRBD2	NA	TRBJ2-1	ASSSSGSLTRSSYNEQF
TRBV25-1	NA	once	TRBJ2-2	ASRRTGELF
TRBV5-1	TRBD2	NA	TRBJ2-2	ASSGGLAGIGNTGELF
TRBV5-1	NA	once	TRBJ1-6	ASSLGRYNSPLH
TRBV7-2	NA	few	TRBJ2-1	ASRGGLATEQF
TRBV5-1	NA	once	TRBJ1-6	ASTRGESSYNSPLH
TRBV5-4	TRBD2	NA	TRBJ2-1	ASSLLAGGTYNEQF
TRBV19	TRBD1	NA	TRBJ1-5	ASSWDSSNQPQH
TRBV9	TRBD2	few	TRBJ2-5	ASSPSGGSMKETQY
TRBV21-1	NA	NA	TRBJ1-2	ASTSGRDRGRPYGYT
TRBV18	NA	NA	TRBJ1-4	ASSPGLNEKLF
TRBV7-2	NA	NA	TRBJ2-7	ASSLERAGQGYEQY
TRBV18	NA	NA	TRBJ1-2	ASSPDVYGYT
TRBV7-2	TRBD2	NA	TRBJ2-2	ASSLVASGTTGELF
TRBV7-3	TRBD1	NA	TRBJ1-1	ASSSGTGNAF
TRBV9	TRBD1	NA	TRBJ1-3	ASSEQGARNTIY
TRBV29-1	TRBD1	once	TRBJ2-7	SADDTGTGAYEQY
TRBV5-1	NA	NA	TRBJ1-1	ASSLLVNTEAF
TRBV18	NA	NA	TRBJ2-3	ASSQSHPSTDTQY